Listed below are T cell receptor beta chains from one sample, sequenced in a study of cytotoxic CD8 clonotypes in ibrutinib-treated CLL. Produced via immunoSEQ multiplex PCR; TCRdb's table is partial and in-frame only. The table records some 200,000 clones, approximately 75% of them present only once. This specimen was PBMCs, taken after 12 months of ibrutinib treatment. The receptors stem from a human donor with chronic lymphocytic leukemia. Both conserved end residues are part of each CDR3. D genes are given only for firm matches. Not every row has a clone size; where given, it reads once, few, many or a size class.

TRBJ1-2 | NA | NA | TRBV5-1 | TGCGCCAGCAGCTTGGCTGATCACCCTAACTATGGCTACACCTTC | CASSLADHPNYGYTF
TRBJ1-1 | few | NA | TRBV29-1 | TGCAGCGCCCGACAGCTCCTGAACACTGAAGCTTTCTTT | CSARQLLNTEAFF
TRBJ2-3 | NA | TRBD2 | TRBV9 | TGTGCCAGCAGCCTTTCACCGGGGGGAGGGACCGATACGCAGTATTTT | CASSLSPGGGTDTQYF
TRBJ2-3 | NA | NA | TRBV2 | TGTGCCAGCAGTAGGCAGACAGGAGGCACAGATACGCAGTATTTT | CASSRQTGGTDTQYF
TRBJ2-1 | NA | TRBD2 | TRBV7-2 | TGTGCCAGCAGCTCCGAGGGCGGGGGGGAGCAGTTCTTC | CASSSEGGGEQFF
TRBJ2-7 | few | NA | TRBV5-4 | TGTGCCAGCAGCCGCGCCGGGGACGAGCAGTACTTC | CASSRAGDEQYF
TRBJ2-7 | NA | NA | TRBV7-9 | TGTGCCAGCAGCTCGCCACAGGGTTTCTCCTACGAGCAGTACTTC | CASSSPQGFSYEQYF
TRBJ1-6 | NA | NA | TRBV19 | TGTGCCAGTAGTGTGCCTCCGGGAAATCTCGGCTCACCCCTCCACTTT | CASSVPPGNLGSPLHF
TRBJ2-3 | NA | NA | TRBV5-5 | TGTGCCAGCAGCTCGGGATCCATAGGAGGGGATACGCAGTATTTT | CASSSGSIGGDTQYF
TRBJ1-5 | few | NA | TRBV10-2 | TGCGCCAGCAGCTGGGAGAATCAGCCCCAGCATTTT | CASSWENQPQHF
TRBJ1-2 | NA | NA | TRBV5-1 | TGCGCCAGCAGCTTGGACAGGGATCGGTATGGCTACACCTTC | CASSLDRDRYGYTF
TRBJ2-2 | NA | NA | TRBV28 | TGTGCCAGCACCCCAAACACCGGGGAGCTGTTTTTT | CASTPNTGELFF
TRBJ2-3 | NA | TRBD2 | TRBV5-6 | TGTGCCAGCAGCTTGACTAGCGGGGGGGCGGCAGATACGCAGTATTTT | CASSLTSGGAADTQYF
TRBJ1-1 | NA | NA | TRBV6-5 | TGTGCCAGCAGACTAGGTGGGACTGAAGCTTTCTTT | CASRLGGTEAFF
TRBJ2-7 | NA | TRBD2 | TRBV5-4 | TGTGCCAGCAGCTTGGTGCGGGAGGGCCCCTACGAGCAGTACTTC | CASSLVREGPYEQYF
TRBJ2-3 | NA | NA | TRBV6-1 | TGTGCCAGCACCAGGGGGGTCCTCACAGATACGCAGTATTTT | CASTRGVLTDTQYF
TRBJ1-5 | few | NA | TRBV30 | TGTGCCTGGAGTGGGCAGGTTGGTGAGCCCCAGCATTTT | CAWSGQVGEPQHF
TRBJ2-7 | NA | NA | TRBV2 | TGTGCCAGCAGCCCGGAGGCCCACGAGCAGTACTTC | CASSPEAHEQYF
TRBJ1-3 | NA | NA | TRBV21-1 | NA | CASSRKRWGTGNTIYF
TRBJ2-5 | once | TRBD1 | TRBV27 | TGTGCCAGCAGTCCGGGACAGGGTAGAGAGACCCAGTACTTC | CASSPGQGRETQYF
TRBJ2-2 | few | NA | TRBV29-1 | TGCAGCGTCCGATTGGGGGGCACCGGGGAGCTGTTTTTT | CSVRLGGTGELFF
TRBJ1-2 | few | NA | TRBV6-5 | TGTGCCAGCAGTTACTCGTCCAGGGAGAGCGATGGCTACACCTTC | CASSYSSRESDGYTF